One sample yielded the 13 T cell receptor beta chains listed below, sequenced in a study of blood T cell repertoires in COVID-19. Method: immunoSEQ multiplex PCR; TCRdb's copy keeps in-frame clones and lacks some. The data hold 200,000 to 300,000 clones, with about 90% observed a single time. Specimen: peripheral blood. The receptor set was obtained from a middle-aged woman who had recovered from COVID-19.

The V and J genes are TRBV7-3 and TRBJ2-2; maybe TRBD1 (5 bases). This CDR3 is built from 13 residues. Looked up from germline, CDR1 is SGHTA and CDR2 is FQGTGA. The germline V and J ends were trimmed by 5 bases and 3 bases, with 7 bases remaining between them. The CDR3 sequence is CASSSRDTGELFF. Here the CDR3 DNA reads TGTGCCAGCAGCAGCAGGGACACCGGGGAGCTGTTTTTT.

This clone was observed a single time. The chain uses TRBV5-1 and TRBJ2-7, with 8 bases aligning to TRBD1. CDR3 length equals 15 residues. Germline V gives CDR1 SGHRS, CDR2 YFSETQ. V dropped 0 bases and J dropped 2; count of bases not matched to a gene: 4. CDR3 protein: CASSLGQGSAYEQYF. The CDR3 nucleotides read TGCGCCAGCAGCTTGGGACAGGGGAGCGCCTACGAGCAGTACTTC.

This clone has a handful of counts. The V gene is TRBV4-3, the J gene TRBJ2-2; D not resolved. Trimming stripped 2 bases from V and 4 bases from J, with 8 bases between. The CDR3 sequence is 14 residues long. Germline V gives CDR1 LGHNA, CDR2 YSLEER. The CDR3: CASSQLYRTGELFF. The CDR3 DNA reads TGCGCCAGCAGCCAACTTTATCGCACCGGGGAGCTGTTTTTT.

The chain joins TRBV6-4 to TRBJ2-1; perhaps TRBD2 as D (5 bases). Germline V lookup: CDR1 MRHNA, CDR2 SNTAGT. This CDR3 has 13 residues. V lost 4 bases and J lost 7, with 11 bases in between. The CDR3 reads CASSVLRGNEQFF. As DNA, the CDR3 is TGTGCCAGCAGTGTCCTCCGGGGTAATGAGCAGTTCTTC.

The chain uses TRBV30 and TRBJ1-2, with D maybe TRBD1 (6 bases). Trimming removed 2 bases from V and 3 bases from J, with 13 bases in between. The CDR3 runs 14 residues. Germline CDR1 GTSNPN, CDR2 SVGIG (reference sequence). CDR3 residues: CAWSPLTGYYGYTF. The CDR3 nucleotides read TGTGCCTGGAGTCCTCTGACAGGCTACTATGGCTACACCTTC.

V gene TRBV5-4 combines with J gene TRBJ1-6; 8 bases align to TRBD1. Germline values: CDR1 SGHNT, CDR2 YYREEE (reference sequence). This CDR3 has 14 amino acids. V lost 3 bases and J lost 7; bases outside the gene matches: 3. The CDR3 sequence: CASSSGQGNSPLHF. The DNA for the CDR3 is TGTGCCAGCAGCTCTGGACAGGGAAATTCACCCCTCCACTTT.

The genes are TRBV10-1 and TRBJ2-2; TRBD2 matches 9 bases. V lost 4 bases to trimming and J lost 0 bases; unmatched junction nucleotides: 9. CDR3 length: 18 residues. Germline CDR1 reads WNHNN; CDR2 reads SYGVQD (reference sequence). CDR3 DNA sequence: TGCGCCAGCAGTGGTCCATGGAGCGGGGGGCCGAACACCGGGGAGCTGTTTTTT. Protein sequence: CASSGPWSGGPNTGELFF.

This chain uses TRBV7-9 with TRBJ1-2, with 9 bases matching TRBD1. The length of the CDR3 is 14 residues. V gave up 4 bases and J gave up 4 bases; unmatched junction bases: 4. Per the germline V gene, CDR1 is SEHNR and CDR2 is FQNEAQ (reference sequence). The CDR3 sequence: CASSSGTGSYGYTF. CDR3 nucleotides: TGTGCCAGCAGCTCCGGGACAGGGTCCTATGGCTACACCTTC.

The CDR3 DNA reads TGTGCCAGCGGAGGGGGGGGCGCCGCCCAGGAGCAGTACTTC. Translation: CASGGGGAAQEQYF. The rearrangement uses TRBV7-3 and TRBJ2-7, with D tentatively TRBD2 (7 bases). Germline CDR1 SGHTA, CDR2 FQGTGA. Trimming stripped 8 bases from V and 7 bases from J, with 21 bases between. The CDR3 contains 14 residues.

The chain combines TRBV30 with TRBJ2-6; TRBD2 is a possible D gene (5 bases). Trimming removed 0 bases from V and 0 bases from J, with 6 bases in between. The germline CDR1 and CDR2 sequences are GTSNPN and SVGIG (reference sequence). This CDR3 region has 15 residues. The CDR3 loop is CAWSVGSSGANVLTF. CDR3 bases: TGTGCCTGGAGTGTAGGGAGCTCTGGGGCCAACGTCCTGACTTTC.

The chain carries TRBV10-1 and TRBJ2-1; D perhaps matches TRBD1 (5 bases). The germline CDR1 and CDR2 sequences are WNHNN and SYGVQD (reference sequence). With 2 bases removed from V and 0 bases from J, the gap between germline ends came to 5 bases. This CDR3 is built from 14 residues. The CDR3 sequence is CASSETGSYNEQFF. CDR3 sequence (DNA): TGCGCCAGCAGTGAGACAGGCTCCTACAATGAGCAGTTCTTC.

There are a few counts of this clone. This same CDR3 is encoded by further DNA sequences in the sample. The chain has TRBV2 and TRBJ2-3; D may be TRBD2 (5 bases). In germline, CDR1 is SNHLY, CDR2 FYNNEI. Trimming pared 3 bases from V and 4 bases from J, leaving 8 bases between. The CDR3 loop spans 13 amino acids. The CDR3 nucleotides read TGTGCCAGCAGTGATGAGGGAGCAGATACGCAGTATTTT. As protein: CASSDEGADTQYF.

The V and J genes are TRBV6-1 and TRBJ1-4, with D perhaps TRBD1 (5 bases). The CDR3 length is 17 residues. The germline V gene has CDR1 MNHNS and CDR2 SASEGT. V gave up 3 bases and J gave up 5 bases, with 19 bases separating them. The DNA of the CDR3 is TGTGCCAGCAGTGAGTTCATTCCGGGACTTTCGAATGAAAAACTGTTTTTT. Translated: CASSEFIPGLSNEKLFF.